This record looks at one T cell receptor beta chain sequence and its context. The V end lost 0 bases, the J end lost 0 bases, and 15 bases lay between the germline ends. Germline assignment: CDR1 LGHNA and CDR2 YNFKEQ. The CDR3 totals 19 residues. The sample is drawn from a study of blood T cell repertoires in COVID-19. Profiling relied on immunoSEQ multiplex PCR, and the TCRdb table lists in-frame clones only, not all of them. The table records about 380,000 clones, roughly 86% of them present only once. This rearrangement joins TRBV4-2 to TRBJ1-6, with D hard to call. The origin of this receptor is a man aged 30 to 39 who had recovered from COVID-19. The sample consisted of PBMCs or T cells enriched from blood (not recorded which). The chain's CDR3 is CASSQDINSLSSYNSPLHF. CDR3 sequence (DNA): TGTGCCAGCAGCCAAGATATTAACAGCTTGAGCTCCTATAATTCACCCCTCCACTTT.